The sequence of this T cell receptor (beta chain) was determined in a study of CD8+CD57+ T cells in acquired aplastic anemia. Across the whole study: CD4+ and CD8+ cells, once sorted, gave DNA averaging approximately 3.3 ug. Regarding the study as a whole: A significant difference in CD8+ Simpson's diversity between patients and controls was not found.

Template material for TCR beta VDJ and CDR3 profiling consisted of genomic DNA. One entry per CDR3 protein, called by TCRdb with MiXCR from the reads. The sample lists approximately 180,000 distinct CDR3 sequences; roughly 60% were seen once. Looked up from germline, CDR1 is SGHTA and CDR2 is FQGNSA. CDR3 length: 17 residues. V lost 1 base and J lost 6, with 16 bases in between. Only patients with CD8+CD57+ cell expansion on flow cytometry were chosen for sequencing. As for this clonotype: What it binds is not known.

The TCR was taken from a human donor with aplastic anemia. The chain recombines TRBV7-2 with TRBJ1-6, with D perhaps matching TRBD1 (5 bases). Sequencing was done on a sample of sorted CD4+, CD8+, or CD8+CD57+ T cells (not recorded which) from PBMCs. Here the CDR3 reads CASSLVPGRVRNSPLHF. For the CDR3, the DNA is TGTGCCAGCAGCTTAGTACCGGGACGGGTTCGTAATTCACCCCTCCACTTT.